Here is one T cell receptor (beta chain) with its context. The specificity of this receptor is unknown. No base quality values were provided; no much bigger clone lies one nucleotide off. The CDR3 holds 13 amino acids from the cysteine to the phenylalanine. CDR3 DNA is the only sequence kept; it has 39 bases, read in frame from the first base. Per the germline V gene, SGHRS is the CDR1 and YFSETQ is the CDR2. V loses 5 bases, J loses 3 bases, and the germline ends lie 10 bases apart. This entry is derived from a study of radiotherapy plus CTLA-4 blockade in lung cancer (dated 2018 in TCRdb). Regarding the complete study: Among enrolled patients, around 18% had an objective response and roughly 31% reached disease control. The paper's findings and limits, for the study overall: After treatment with radiotherapy and ipilimumab, TCR clones that came from tumors expanded in the peripheral blood. The strongest predictors of response, as reported, were early dynamic changes in blood T cell clones along with a rise in serum interferon-beta after radiation.

In this study, focal radiation therapy paired with CTLA-4 blockade (ipilimumab) was tested in patients who had chemo-refractory metastatic non-small-cell lung cancer. Library method: the immunoSEQ multiplex PCR assay. TCRdb retrieved this table from immuneACCESS and kept in-frame rearrangements only. Not all clones are present; in checked studies, unresolved V genes account for under half, and no reason is known for the remainder. The sample records roughly 100,000 clones, roughly 80% of which are singletons. About a quarter of the sample lies in the top ten. Sequenced here: peripheral blood, sampled from a patient treated with radiotherapy plus ipilimumab. The receptor was derived from a human donor with non-small cell lung cancer that progressed on radiotherapy plus ipilimumab. The chain was built from TRBV5-1 and TRBJ2-3, with the D segment identity uncertain. The CDR3 region: CASSALGTDTQYF. The nucleotide sequence is TGCGCCAGCAGTGCCTTGGGAACAGATACGCAGTATTTT.